Described below is a single TCR beta chain sequence and its context. What it binds is not known. This entry comes from a study of shared clonotypes between healthy human individuals. In the original analysis: ImmunoSEQ yielded junction-only sequences lacking quality scores, so filtering differed. Here immunoSEQ multiplex PCR was the method, and the copy in TCRdb shows in-frame clones only, minus some. The DNA was the basis for D and trimming; V, J and clone size are from that table. Of a few million clones listed, nearly 97% are singletons. Germline CDR1 reads MNHNY; CDR2 reads SVGAGI (reference sequence). Trimming took 8 bases from V and 8 from J, leaving 18 bases between them. The CDR3 is 13 residues long. Study results and caveats: Clonotypes shared by all four sorted-subset donors had higher generation probabilities than non-shared clonotypes. Blood was the sole source, and tissue repertoires probably differ. With several donors compared, 4% to 5% of naive CD4 clonotypes were shared.

The chain joins TRBV6-6 to TRBJ1-2, with D perhaps matching TRBD1 (5 bases). Sample: naive CD4+ T cells sorted from blood. Regarding subset: CD45RA+ positively selected. The sequence was collected from a man aged 18 to 29 in good health. The CDR3 DNA is TGTGCCAGCGCCCCCCGGGGGGGAGTCGGCTACACCTTC. It yields the protein CASAPRGGVGYTF.